This T cell receptor (beta chain) was sequenced in a study of blood T cell repertoires in COVID-19. Generated by immunoSEQ multiplex PCR, the TCRdb table keeps only in-frame clones and is missing some. The table shows around 290,000 clones, with more than 75% occurring only once. This clone was counted once. In germline, CDR1 is SGHNT, CDR2 YENEEA. V gave up 2 bases and J gave up 6 bases, with 11 bases separating them. CDR3 length equals 13 residues. Source material: PBMCs or T cells enriched from blood (not recorded which). The chain recombines TRBV11-3 with TRBJ2-7, with D unclear. The TCR originated in a woman in her late teens or twenties who had recovered from COVID-19. In nucleotides, the CDR3 is TGTGCCAGCAGCTTAATCCCAGCAGGCGAGCAGTACTTC. Translated, it gives CASSLIPAGEQYF.